This TCR beta chain was profiled in a study of blood T cell repertoires in COVID-19. Looking at the study overall: Acute and convalescent COVID-19 specimens originated in the United States, Italy and Spain. PBMCs, B-cell-depleted T cells, or T cells provided the cDNA or gDNA that made up the material.

Per the authors' pipeline: Estimation of nucleated cell counts was performed using reference gene primer amplification. Here immunoSEQ multiplex PCR was the method, and the copy in TCRdb shows in-frame clones only, minus some. That table is the source of V, J and clone size, and D and trimming were worked out from the DNA. The repertoire has some 20,000 clones, around 90% of them found once; the top ten carry 4% to 5%. Points on this clone: The junction shows a germline mismatch at one end, possibly a read error.

This TCR derives from a human donor in a cohort sampled during active COVID-19. Material: peripheral blood.

The CDR3 loop is CASSLAPRGGAYEQCF. CDR3 sequence (DNA): TGTGCCAGCAGCTTAGCTCCCCGGGGGGGAGCCTACGAGCAGTGCTTC. The chain carries TRBV7-2 and TRBJ2-7; 8 bases are shared with TRBD2. Germline V gene data show CDR1 as SGHTA and CDR2 as FQGNSA. There are 16 residues in the CDR3.